The entry below gives a single T cell receptor beta chain sequence along with its context. This sample is drawn from a study of Ad26.COV2.S vaccination and SARS-CoV-2 variants. Treatment of the sample: around 19 received Ad26.COV2.S at low or high dose, single or two shots; roughly five received placebo; per-sample allocation not given. Repertoires come from day 63 after the first vaccine or placebo injection. The method was immunoSEQ multiplex PCR; TCRdb's version includes in-frame clones alone and lacks a portion of them. The sample carries around 300,000 clones, around 88% recorded once. Germline values: CDR1 MNHEY, CDR2 SVGAGI. CDR3 length equals 14 residues. V dropped 5 bases and J dropped 9; count of bases not matched to a gene: 7.

The chain couples TRBV6-5 to TRBJ1-6; 7 bases are shared with TRBD1. The receptor's source is a person between 18 and 60 years old who received the Ad26.COV2.S COVID-19 vaccine or a placebo. The source material was peripheral blood, sampled in a trial of Ad26.COV2.S vaccine versus placebo. CDR3 nucleotide sequence: TGTGCCAGCAGTCCCCGGGACAGCGCTTCACCCCTCCACTTT. It is translated as CASSPRDSASPLHF.